Presented here are 10 T cell receptor beta chains from one specimen sequenced in a study of T cell repertoires in cytomegalovirus infection. One entry per CDR3 protein, called by TCRdb with MiXCR from the reads. The table shows some 150,000 distinct CDR3 sequences, with about 6% occurring only once. The sequenced sample was PBMCs. Source of these receptors: a human donor in good health (CMV status not recorded). Some clones in this sample may be carry-over from other donors' samples.

This clonotype appeared many times. The chain joins TRBV10-3 to TRBJ2-1, with D perhaps matching TRBD1 (6 bases). This CDR3 spans 16 amino acids. CDR1 and CDR2 (germline): ENHRY, SYGVKD. Trimming stripped 5 bases from V and 2 bases from J, with 16 bases between. The CDR3 protein is CAISSRQEPPYNEQFF. CDR3 nucleotides: TGTGCCATCAGTTCTAGACAGGAACCGCCCTACAATGAGCAGTTCTTC.

This clonotype was seen repeatedly, ten times or more. This rearrangement joins TRBV4-3 to TRBJ2-5, with no clear D. Trimming shortened V by 1 base and J by 0 bases, and 6 bases separated the two germline ends. CDR1 is LGHNA, CDR2 YSLEER, per germline. This CDR3 comprises 14 residues. CDR3 bases: TGCGCCAGCAGCCAAGCACATGACCAAGAGACCCAGTACTTC. Translation gives CASSQAHDQETQYF.

This clonotype was counted at least ten times. This chain links TRBV28 with TRBJ1-5, with D possibly TRBD1 on 5 matching bases. CDR3 length equals 15 residues. V dropped 2 bases and J dropped 7 bases, with 15 bases sitting between them. In germline, CDR1 is MDHEN, CDR2 SYDVKM. DNA for the CDR3: TGTGCCAGCAGTTTAGGGCTTGGGGGTGGACAGCCCCAGCATTTT. It is translated as CASSLGLGGGQPQHF.

This clonotype was counted many times. The chain joins TRBV10-3 to TRBJ1-1; unclear D gene. The CDR3 has 15 amino acids. Germline-derived CDR1 and CDR2 are ENHRY and SYGVKD. The V and J ends lost 6 bases and 1 base respectively, with 15 bases between them. CDR3 in DNA: TGTGCCATCAGACCCGACGGGGAGGCGAACACTGAAGCTTTCTTT. It yields the protein CAIRPDGEANTEAFF.

This clonotype was observed a few times. J is TRBJ1-5 and V is TRBV15; D call uncertain. CDR1 is LNHNV, CDR2 YYDKDF, per germline (reference sequence). This CDR3 comprises 11 residues. V was cut by 9 bases and J by 11 bases, with 14 bases left in between. Here the CDR3 reads CATGFLLSQHF. The CDR3 DNA follows: TGTGCCACAGGGTTCCTCTTGTCCCAGCATTTT.

This clonotype was seen repeatedly, ten times or more. This chain connects TRBV20-1 to TRBJ2-7, with 9 bases that match TRBD2. CDR1 is DFQATT, CDR2 SNEGSKA, per germline (reference sequence). The CDR3 runs 14 residues. The trim removed 8 bases at V and 2 bases at J, leaving 10 bases unmatched. The CDR3 bases are TGCAGTCTAAATCTAGCGGGGCGAGCCTACGAGCAGTACTTC. Amino acid sequence: CSLNLAGRAYEQYF.

V and J are TRBV15 and TRBJ2-2; D may match TRBD1 or TRBD2 (5 bases each). Deletions cut 3 bases from V and 7 bases from J, with 24 bases between. This CDR3 is built from 18 residues. Germline CDR1 and CDR2: LNHNV and YYDKDF (reference sequence). In nucleotides, the CDR3 is TGTGCCACCAGCAGCGGGACGGTCCGGGATGGAGTTGGCGGGGAGCTGTTTTTT. It translates to CATSSGTVRDGVGGELFF.

This clonotype has ten or more counts. J is TRBJ2-3 and V is TRBV7-3, with 7 bases fitting TRBD2. CDR3 length equals 15 residues. Germline loops: CDR1 SGHTA, CDR2 FQGTGA. V was clipped by 1 base and J by 2 bases; unmatched bases: 3. The CDR3 region has the DNA TGTGCCAGCAGCTTAAGGCTAGCGGACACAGATACGCAGTATTTT. Protein product: CASSLRLADTDTQYF.

This clonotype has at least ten counts. V is TRBV2 and J is TRBJ1-5, with no clear D. Germline CDR1 and CDR2: SNHLY and FYNNEI. Trimming pared 7 bases from V and 5 bases from J, leaving 12 bases between. The CDR3 loop spans 13 amino acids. In nucleotides, the CDR3 is TGTGCCAGCAAATCTAGGGAGGATCAGCCCCAGCATTTT. Translated: CASKSREDQPQHF.

This clonotype was observed many times. The chain recombines TRBV7-9 with TRBJ1-6; D gene uncertain. The CDR3 spans 16 residues. The V end was cut by 4 bases, the J end by 7 bases, with 17 bases between. Germline V CDR1 and CDR2: SEHNR, FQNEAQ (reference sequence). The CDR3 DNA reads as TGTGCCAGCAGCTCTCCGGGAGCCGGGGTCAATTCACCCCTCCACTTT. It translates to CASSSPGAGVNSPLHF.